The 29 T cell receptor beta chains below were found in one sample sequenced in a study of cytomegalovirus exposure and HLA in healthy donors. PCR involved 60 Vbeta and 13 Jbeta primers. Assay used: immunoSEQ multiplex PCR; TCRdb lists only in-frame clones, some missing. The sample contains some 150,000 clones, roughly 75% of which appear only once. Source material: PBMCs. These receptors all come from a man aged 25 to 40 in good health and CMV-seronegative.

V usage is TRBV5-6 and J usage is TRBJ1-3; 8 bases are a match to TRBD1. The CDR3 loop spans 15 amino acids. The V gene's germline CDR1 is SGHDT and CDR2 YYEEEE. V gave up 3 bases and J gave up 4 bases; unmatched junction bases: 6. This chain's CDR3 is CASSSTGEGGNTIYF. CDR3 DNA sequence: TGTGCCAGCAGCTCGACAGGGGAGGGAGGAAACACCATATATTTT.

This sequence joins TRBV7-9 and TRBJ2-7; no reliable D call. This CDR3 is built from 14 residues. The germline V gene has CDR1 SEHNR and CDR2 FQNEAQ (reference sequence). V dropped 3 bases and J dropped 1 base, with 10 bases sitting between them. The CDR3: CASSLNSKSYEQYF. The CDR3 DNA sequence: TGTGCCAGCAGCTTGAATAGTAAATCCTACGAGCAGTACTTC.

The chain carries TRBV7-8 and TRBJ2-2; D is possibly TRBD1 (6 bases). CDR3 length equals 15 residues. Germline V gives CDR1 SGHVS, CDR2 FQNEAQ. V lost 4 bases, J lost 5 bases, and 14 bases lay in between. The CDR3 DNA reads TGTGCCAGCAGCTCCAAGGGGGTCGGGACCGGGGAGCTGTTTTTT. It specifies CASSSKGVGTGELFF.

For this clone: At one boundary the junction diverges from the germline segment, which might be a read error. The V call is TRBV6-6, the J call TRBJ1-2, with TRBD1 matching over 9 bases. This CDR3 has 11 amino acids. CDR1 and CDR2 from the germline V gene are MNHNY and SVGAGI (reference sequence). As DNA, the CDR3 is TGTGCCAGCGACAGGGGGGATGGCTACCCCTTC. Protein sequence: CASDRGDGYPF.

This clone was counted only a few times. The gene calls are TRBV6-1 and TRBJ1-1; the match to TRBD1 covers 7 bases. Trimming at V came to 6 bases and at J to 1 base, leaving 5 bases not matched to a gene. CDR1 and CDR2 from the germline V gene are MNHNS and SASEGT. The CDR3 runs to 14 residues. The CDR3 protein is CASRAGQTNTEAFF. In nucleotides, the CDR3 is TGTGCCAGCAGGGCGGGACAGACGAACACTGAAGCTTTCTTT.

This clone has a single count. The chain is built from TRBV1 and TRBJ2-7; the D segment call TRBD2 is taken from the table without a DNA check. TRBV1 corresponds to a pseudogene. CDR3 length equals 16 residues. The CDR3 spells CTSSFRSGLAGYEQYF. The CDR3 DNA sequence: TGCACCAGCAGTTTTAGGTCCGGCCTAGCGGGGTACGAGCAGTACTTC.

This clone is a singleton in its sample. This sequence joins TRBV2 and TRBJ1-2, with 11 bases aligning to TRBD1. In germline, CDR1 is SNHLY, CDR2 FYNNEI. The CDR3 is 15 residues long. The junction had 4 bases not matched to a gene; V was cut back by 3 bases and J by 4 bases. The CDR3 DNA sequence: TGTGCCAGCAGTGAGGACAGGGGGCCACTCTATGGCTACACCTTC. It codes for CASSEDRGPLYGYTF.

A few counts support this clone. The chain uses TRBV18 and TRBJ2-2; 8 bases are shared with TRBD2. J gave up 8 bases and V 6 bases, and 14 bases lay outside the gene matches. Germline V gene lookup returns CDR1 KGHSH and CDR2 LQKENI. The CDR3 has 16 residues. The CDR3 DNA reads TGTGCCAGCTCCCACTCACTAGCGGACCTTCTTGGGGAGCTGTTTTTT. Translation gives CASSHSLADLLGELFF.

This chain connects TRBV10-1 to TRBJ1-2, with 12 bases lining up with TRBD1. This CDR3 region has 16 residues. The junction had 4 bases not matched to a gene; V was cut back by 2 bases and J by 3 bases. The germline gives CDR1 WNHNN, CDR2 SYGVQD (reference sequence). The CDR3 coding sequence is TGCGCCAGCAGTGAGGGGACAGGGGGCGCGTACTATGGCTACACCTTC. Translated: CASSEGTGGAYYGYTF.

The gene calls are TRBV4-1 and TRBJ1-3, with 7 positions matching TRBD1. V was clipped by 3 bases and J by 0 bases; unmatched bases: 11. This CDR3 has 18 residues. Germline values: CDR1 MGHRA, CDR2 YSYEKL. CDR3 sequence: CASSHGRQGRISGNTIYF. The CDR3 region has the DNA TGCGCCAGCAGCCATGGGAGACAGGGTAGGATCTCTGGAAACACCATATATTTT.

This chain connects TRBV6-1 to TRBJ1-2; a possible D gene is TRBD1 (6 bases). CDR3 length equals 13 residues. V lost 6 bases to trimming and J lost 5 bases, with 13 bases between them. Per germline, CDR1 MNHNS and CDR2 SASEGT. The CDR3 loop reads CASRAQGRYGYTF. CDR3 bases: TGTGCCAGCAGGGCACAGGGTAGATATGGCTACACCTTC.

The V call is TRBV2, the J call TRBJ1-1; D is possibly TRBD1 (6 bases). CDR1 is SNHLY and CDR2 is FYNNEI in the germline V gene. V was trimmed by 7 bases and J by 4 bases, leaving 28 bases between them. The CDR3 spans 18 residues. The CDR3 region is CASIRDSGFSSRGTEAFF. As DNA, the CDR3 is TGTGCCAGCATTCGGGATTCGGGATTTTCTAGCAGGGGCACTGAAGCTTTCTTT. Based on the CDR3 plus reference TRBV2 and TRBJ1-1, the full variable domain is EPEVTQTPSHQVTQMGQEVILRCVPISNHLYFYWYRQILGQKVEFLVSFYNNEISEKSEIFDDQFSVERPDGSNFTLKIRSTKLEDSAMYFCASIRDSGFSSRGTEAFFGQGTRLTVV.

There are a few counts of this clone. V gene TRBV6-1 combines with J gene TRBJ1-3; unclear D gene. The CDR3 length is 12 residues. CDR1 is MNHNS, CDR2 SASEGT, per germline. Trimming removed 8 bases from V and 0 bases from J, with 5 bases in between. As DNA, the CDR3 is TGTGCCAGCTTGAGCTCTGGAAACACCATATATTTT. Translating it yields CASLSSGNTIYF.

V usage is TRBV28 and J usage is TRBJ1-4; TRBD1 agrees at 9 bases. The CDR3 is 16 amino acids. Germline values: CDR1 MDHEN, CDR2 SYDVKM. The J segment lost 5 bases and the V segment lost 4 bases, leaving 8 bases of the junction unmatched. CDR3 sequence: CASSSYRDRANEKLFF. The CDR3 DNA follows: TGTGCCAGCAGTTCGTACCGGGACAGGGCGAATGAAAAACTGTTTTTT.

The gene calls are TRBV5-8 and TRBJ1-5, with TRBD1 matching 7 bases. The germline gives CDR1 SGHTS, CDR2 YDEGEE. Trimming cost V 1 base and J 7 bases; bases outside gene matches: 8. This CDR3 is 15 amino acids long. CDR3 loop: CASSLKGAERQPQHF. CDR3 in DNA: TGTGCCAGCAGCTTGAAGGGGGCAGAGCGCCAGCCCCAGCATTTT. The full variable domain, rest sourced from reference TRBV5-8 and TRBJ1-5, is EAGVTQSPTHLIKTRGQQATLRCSPISGHTSVYWYQQALGLGLQFLLWYDEGEERNRGNFPPRFSGRQFPNYSSELNVNALELEDSALYLCASSLKGAERQPQHFGDGTRLSIL.

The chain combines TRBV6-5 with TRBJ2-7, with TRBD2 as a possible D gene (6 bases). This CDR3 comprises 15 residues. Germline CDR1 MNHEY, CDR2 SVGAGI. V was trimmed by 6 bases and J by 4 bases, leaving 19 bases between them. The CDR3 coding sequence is TGTGCCAGCAGCCCTCTGGGCGGGACCGGGTACGAGCAGTACTTC. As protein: CASSPLGGTGYEQYF.

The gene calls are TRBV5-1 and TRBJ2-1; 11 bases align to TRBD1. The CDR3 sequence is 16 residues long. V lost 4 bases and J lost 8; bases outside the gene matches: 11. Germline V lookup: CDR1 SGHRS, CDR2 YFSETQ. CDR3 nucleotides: TGCGCCAGCAGCCGGGGACAGGGGGAGGCAGGGGATGAGCAGTTCTTC. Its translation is CASSRGQGEAGDEQFF.

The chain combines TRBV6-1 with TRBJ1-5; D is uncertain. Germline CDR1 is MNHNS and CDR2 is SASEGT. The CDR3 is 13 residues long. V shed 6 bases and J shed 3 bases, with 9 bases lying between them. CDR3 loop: CASRAGYNQPQHF. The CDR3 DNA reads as TGTGCCAGCAGGGCGGGGTACAATCAGCCCCAGCATTTT.

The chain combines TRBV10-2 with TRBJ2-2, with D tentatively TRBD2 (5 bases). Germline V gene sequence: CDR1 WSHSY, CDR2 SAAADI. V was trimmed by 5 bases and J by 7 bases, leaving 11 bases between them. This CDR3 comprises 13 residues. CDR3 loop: CASSRTGGGELFF. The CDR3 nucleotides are TGCGCCAGCAGTCGTACTGGAGGCGGGGAGCTGTTTTTT.

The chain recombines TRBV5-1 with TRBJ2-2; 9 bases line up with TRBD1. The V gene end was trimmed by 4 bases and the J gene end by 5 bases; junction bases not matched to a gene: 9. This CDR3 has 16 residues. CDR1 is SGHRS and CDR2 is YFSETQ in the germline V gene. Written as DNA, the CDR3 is TGCGCCAGCAGCAAAGGGGACAGGGAAGTAACCGGGGAGCTGTTTTTT. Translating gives CASSKGDREVTGELFF.

This chain's CDR3 is CASSFGHRYGYTF. DNA for the CDR3: TGTGCCAGCAGCTTCGGACACCGGTATGGCTACACCTTC. This chain links TRBV5-4 with TRBJ1-2; possible D gene TRBD1, 5 bases. The CDR3 is 13 amino acids. The V gene's germline CDR1 is SGHNT and CDR2 YYREEE (reference sequence). V lost 2 bases to trimming and J lost 5 bases, with 10 bases between them.

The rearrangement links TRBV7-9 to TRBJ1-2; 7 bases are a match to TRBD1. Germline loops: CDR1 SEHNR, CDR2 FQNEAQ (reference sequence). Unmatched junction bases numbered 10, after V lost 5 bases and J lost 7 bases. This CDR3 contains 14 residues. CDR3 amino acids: CASSRIERGPGYTF. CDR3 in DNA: TGTGCCAGCAGCCGAATTGAAAGGGGGCCTGGCTACACCTTC.

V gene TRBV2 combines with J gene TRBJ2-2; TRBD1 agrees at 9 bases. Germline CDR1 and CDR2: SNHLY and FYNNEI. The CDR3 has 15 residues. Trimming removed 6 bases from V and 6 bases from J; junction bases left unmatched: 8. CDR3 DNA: TGTGCCAGCAGCCTGGACAGGGGAGGGTCCGGGGAGCTGTTTTTT. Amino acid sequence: CASSLDRGGSGELFF.

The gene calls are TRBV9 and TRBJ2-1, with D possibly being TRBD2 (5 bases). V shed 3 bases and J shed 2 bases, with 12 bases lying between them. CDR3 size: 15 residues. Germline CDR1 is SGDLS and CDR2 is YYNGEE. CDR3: CASSDFASPYNEQFF. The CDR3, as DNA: TGTGCCAGCAGCGATTTTGCTAGCCCCTACAATGAGCAGTTCTTC.

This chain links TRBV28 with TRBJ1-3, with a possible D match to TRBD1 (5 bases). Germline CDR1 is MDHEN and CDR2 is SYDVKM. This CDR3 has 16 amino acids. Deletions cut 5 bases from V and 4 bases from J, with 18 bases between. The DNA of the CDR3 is TGTGCCAGCAGTCCTCCCCGGGGGGGTCGAGGAAACACCATATATTTT. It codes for CASSPPRGGRGNTIYF.

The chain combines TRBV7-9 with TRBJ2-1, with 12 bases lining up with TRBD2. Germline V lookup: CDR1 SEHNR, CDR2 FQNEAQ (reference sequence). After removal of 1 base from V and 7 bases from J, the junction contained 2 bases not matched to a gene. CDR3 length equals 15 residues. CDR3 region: CASSLVTSGRNEQFF. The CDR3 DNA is TGTGCCAGCAGCTTAGTAACTAGCGGGAGGAATGAGCAGTTCTTC. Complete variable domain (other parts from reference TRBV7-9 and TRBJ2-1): DTGVSQNPRHKITKRGQNVTFRCDPISEHNRLYWYRQTLGQGPEFLTYFQNEAQLEKSRLLSDRFSAERPKGSFSTLEIQRTEQGDSAMYLCASSLVTSGRNEQFFGPGTRLTVL.

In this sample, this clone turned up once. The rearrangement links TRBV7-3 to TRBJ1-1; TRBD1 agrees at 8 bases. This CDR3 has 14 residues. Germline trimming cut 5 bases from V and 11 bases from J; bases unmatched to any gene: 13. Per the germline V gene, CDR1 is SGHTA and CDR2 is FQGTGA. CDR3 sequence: CASSPTGQAPGAFF. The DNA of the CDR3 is TGTGCCAGCAGCCCCACGGGACAGGCCCCGGGGGCTTTCTTT.

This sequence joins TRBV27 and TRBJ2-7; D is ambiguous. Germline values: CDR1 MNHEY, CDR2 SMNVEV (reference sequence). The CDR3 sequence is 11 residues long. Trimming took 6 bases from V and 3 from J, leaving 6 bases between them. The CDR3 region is CASRSVYEQYF. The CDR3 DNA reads TGTGCCAGCAGAAGCGTCTACGAGCAGTACTTC.

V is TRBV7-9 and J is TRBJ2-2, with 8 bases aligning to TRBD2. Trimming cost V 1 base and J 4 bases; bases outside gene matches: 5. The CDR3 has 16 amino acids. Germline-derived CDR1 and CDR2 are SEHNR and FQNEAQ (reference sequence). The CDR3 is CASSLGISGTTGELFF. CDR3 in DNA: TGTGCCAGCAGCTTAGGTATTAGCGGGACCACCGGGGAGCTGTTTTTT.